This T cell receptor (beta chain) emerged from a study of T cells in tuberculosis. The overall study: CD1B tetramers identified T cells specific for mycobacterial lipid GMM. This South African cohort compared adolescents with or without latent tuberculosis against adults with active tuberculosis. Study-wide findings and caveats: Active tuberculosis patients had shorter CDR3-alpha; the beta difference was nonsignificant. Active tuberculosis alpha repertoires lay closer to GMM-specific TCRs than controls'.

Regarding this clone: Its antigen is unknown.

Germline CDR1 GTSNPN, CDR2 SVGIG (reference sequence). The ends were cut back, 0 bases at V and 4 bases at J, with 15 bases in the middle. The CDR3 runs to 15 residues. The protocol was immunoSEQ multiplex PCR, while the TCRdb copy is restricted to in-frame clones and leaves out a portion. The repertoire holds 25,000 to 40,000 clones, roughly 90% seen once, with approximately 7.6% in the top ten. The source of this sequence is a donor between 10 and 29 years old with latent tuberculosis or without tuberculosis infection. Some clones in this sample may be carry-over from other donors' samples. V is TRBV30 and J is TRBJ1-2, with D possibly TRBD1 on 5 matching bases. Sequenced: PBMCs. The CDR3 bases are TGTGCCTGGAGTGTAGAAGGTCGACAGTTCTATGGCTACACCTTC. Protein product: CAWSVEGRQFYGYTF.